This TCR beta chain is drawn from a study of T cell responses to AZD1222 COVID-19 vaccine. Study outcomes and limitations: Spike was spanned by vaccine-associated CD4 TCRs, with dominance at 160-218 and 743-854. Nearly half of spike-specific TCRs reportedly go after variant regions that carry no mutations. None of the repertoires were sampled until the peak T cell response had passed.

CDR1 KGHSH and CDR2 LQKENI come from the germline V gene. Unmatched junction bases numbered 7, after V lost 3 bases and J lost 0 bases. The CDR3 loop spans 17 amino acids. Comment on this clone: Its antigen is currently unknown.

Using immunoSEQ multiplex PCR, the repertoire was profiled, and TCRdb retains in-frame clones only, with some absent. The table includes roughly 80,000 clones, under 95% detected once. This clonotype was sampled from an adult in good health. Source: peripheral blood, taken on day 0 of MenACWY control vaccination. V gene TRBV18 combines with J gene TRBJ2-4, with 8 nucleotides matching TRBD1. CDR3 sequence reads: CASSPSRGLIAKNIQYF. As DNA, the CDR3 is TGTGCCAGCTCACCGAGCAGGGGGCTGATAGCCAAAAACATTCAGTACTTC.